This T cell receptor beta chain is drawn from a study of blood T cell repertoires in COVID-19. Study background: Both acute and convalescent COVID-19 samples were obtained from the United States, Italy and Spain. The analysed material was cDNA or gDNA that came from T cells, B-cell-depleted T cells, or PBMCs.

There are 14 residues in the CDR3. V shed 6 bases and J shed 2 bases, with 14 bases lying between them. Germline CDR1 is SGHNT and CDR2 is YYREEE (reference sequence). Per the original data handling: Cell counts per sample came from amplifying reference gene primers. Measured with immunoSEQ multiplex PCR; TCRdb has only the in-frame clones, and not every one. That table furnishes V, J and clone size, whereas the DNA furnished D and trimming. Of tens of thousands of clones listed, less than 90% were seen once; the top ten hold around 10%. The sample was peripheral blood. The source of this sequence is a human donor in a cohort sampled during active COVID-19. The chain couples TRBV5-4 to TRBJ2-5; the D gene is possibly TRBD2 (7 bases). The CDR3 DNA reads TGTGCCAGCACCCCGAGGGGGGGGCAAGAGACCCAGTACTTC. This gives the protein CASTPRGGQETQYF.